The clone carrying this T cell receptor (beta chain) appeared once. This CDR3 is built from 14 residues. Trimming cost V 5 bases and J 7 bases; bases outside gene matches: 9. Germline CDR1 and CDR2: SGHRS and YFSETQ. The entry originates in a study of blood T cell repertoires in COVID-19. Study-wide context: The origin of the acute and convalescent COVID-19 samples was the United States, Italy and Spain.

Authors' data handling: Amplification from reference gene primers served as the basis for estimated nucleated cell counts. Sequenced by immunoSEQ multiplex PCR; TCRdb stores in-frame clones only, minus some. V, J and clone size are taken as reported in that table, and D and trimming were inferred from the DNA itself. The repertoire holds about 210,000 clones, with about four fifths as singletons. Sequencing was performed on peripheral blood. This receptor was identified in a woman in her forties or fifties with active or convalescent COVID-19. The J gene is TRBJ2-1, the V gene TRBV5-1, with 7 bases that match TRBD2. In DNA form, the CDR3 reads TGCGCCAGCAGTTCGAGCGGGAACGAGAATGAGCAGTTCTTC. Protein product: CASSSSGNENEQFF.